This paragraph covers one T cell receptor beta chain sequence. The antigen is not known. These data belong to a study of cytomegalovirus exposure and HLA in healthy donors. On the study more broadly: A prior analysis found fewer than 120 million unique TCR beta sequences from approximately 190 million T cells. Genotyping showed 75% to 90% of over 350 donors falling in the Caucasian-associated ancestry cluster. Study-level results: It was reported that the classifier diagnosed cytomegalovirus status with high specificity and sensitivity in both the original and validation cohorts. A later analysis revealed that TCR association rates differed between HLA loci, peaking at DRB1 and bottoming out at HLA-C.

After removal of 4 bases from V and 3 bases from J, the junction contained 7 bases not matched to a gene. Per the germline V gene, CDR1 is SGHNT and CDR2 is YYREEE (reference sequence). This CDR3 is built from 15 residues. The PCR was carried out with 60 Vbeta primers and 13 Jbeta primers. Clones were read by immunoSEQ multiplex PCR, and TCRdb kept only the in-frame ones, dropping some. In the table there are 150,000 to 200,000 clones, roughly 74% of which are singletons. The sample taken for sequencing was PBMCs. This receptor was identified in a woman aged 40 to 50 in good health and CMV-seropositive. This chain joins TRBV5-4 and TRBJ1-1; 9 bases fit TRBD1. Here the CDR3 reads CASSHRGRVDTEAFF. Here the CDR3 DNA reads TGTGCCAGCAGCCACAGGGGGCGCGTGGACACTGAAGCTTTCTTT.